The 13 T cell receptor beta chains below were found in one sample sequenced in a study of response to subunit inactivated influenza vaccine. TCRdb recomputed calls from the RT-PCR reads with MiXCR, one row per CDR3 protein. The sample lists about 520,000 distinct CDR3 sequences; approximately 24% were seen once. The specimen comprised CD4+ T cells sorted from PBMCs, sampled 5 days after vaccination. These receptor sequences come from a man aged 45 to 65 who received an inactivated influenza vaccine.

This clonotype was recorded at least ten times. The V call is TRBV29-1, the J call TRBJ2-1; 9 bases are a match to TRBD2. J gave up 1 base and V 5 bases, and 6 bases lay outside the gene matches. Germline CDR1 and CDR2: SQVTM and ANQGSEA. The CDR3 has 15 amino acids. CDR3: CSVPPTSGSYNEQFF. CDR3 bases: TGCAGCGTTCCCCCGACTAGCGGTTCCTACAATGAGCAGTTCTTC.

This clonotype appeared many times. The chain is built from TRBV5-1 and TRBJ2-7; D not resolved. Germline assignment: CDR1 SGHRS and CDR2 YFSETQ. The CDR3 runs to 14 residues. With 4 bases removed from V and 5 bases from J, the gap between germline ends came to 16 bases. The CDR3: CASSSDIPPHEQYF. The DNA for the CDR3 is TGCGCCAGCAGCAGTGACATCCCCCCTCACGAGCAGTACTTC. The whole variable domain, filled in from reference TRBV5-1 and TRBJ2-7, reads KAGVTQTPRYLIKTRGQQVTLSCSPISGHRSVSWYQQTPGQGLQFLFEYFSETQRNKGNFPGRFSGRQFSNSRSEMNVSTLELGDSALYLCASSSDIPPHEQYFGPGTRLTVT.

The CDR3 is CASSFGVRSKNIQYF. The CDR3 DNA sequence: TGTGCCAGCAGTTTCGGGGTTAGGAGCAAAAACATTCAGTACTTC. The J gene is TRBJ2-4, the V gene TRBV28; weak D call: TRBD2 (5 bases). V lost 3 bases to trimming and J lost 3 bases, with 12 bases between them. Germline-derived CDR1 and CDR2 are MDHEN and SYDVKM. The length of the CDR3 is 15 residues.

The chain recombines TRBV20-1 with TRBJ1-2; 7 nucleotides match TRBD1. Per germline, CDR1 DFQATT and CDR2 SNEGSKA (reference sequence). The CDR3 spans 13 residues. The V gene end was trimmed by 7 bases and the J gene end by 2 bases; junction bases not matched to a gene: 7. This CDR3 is CSVSTGRNYGYTF. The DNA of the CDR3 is TGCAGTGTTTCGACAGGGCGGAACTATGGCTACACCTTC.

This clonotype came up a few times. The CDR3 DNA follows: TGCAGTGCTAGAGGTTACAGGTTGACTGAAGCTTTCTTT. Protein product: CSARGYRLTEAFF. This sequence joins TRBV20-1 and TRBJ1-1; maybe TRBD1 (5 bases). The CDR3 has 13 residues. CDR1 is DFQATT, CDR2 SNEGSKA, per germline (reference sequence). V shed 1 base and J shed 5 bases, with 11 bases lying between them.

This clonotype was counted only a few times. The DNA for the CDR3 is TGTGCCATCGGAAATGGGTATGGCTACACCTTC. Translation: CAIGNGYGYTF. The V gene is TRBV15, the J gene TRBJ1-2; D is undetermined. With 10 bases removed from V and 5 bases from J, the gap between germline ends came to 11 bases. The CDR3 contains 11 residues. The V gene's germline CDR1 is LNHNV and CDR2 YYDKDF (reference sequence).

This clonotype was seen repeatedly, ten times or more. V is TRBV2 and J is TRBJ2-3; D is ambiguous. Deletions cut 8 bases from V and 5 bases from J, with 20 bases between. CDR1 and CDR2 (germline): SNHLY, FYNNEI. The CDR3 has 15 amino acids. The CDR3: CASATGFFSVDTQYF. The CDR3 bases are TGTGCCAGCGCCACCGGGTTTTTCTCGGTAGATACGCAGTATTTT.

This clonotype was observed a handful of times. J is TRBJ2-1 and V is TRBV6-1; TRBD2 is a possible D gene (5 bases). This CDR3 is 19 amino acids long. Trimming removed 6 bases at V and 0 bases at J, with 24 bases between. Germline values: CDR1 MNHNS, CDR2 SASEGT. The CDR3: CASSGSSSPWLASYNEQFF. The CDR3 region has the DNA TGTGCCAGCAGCGGCAGCTCTTCTCCCTGGCTAGCCTCCTACAATGAGCAGTTCTTC.

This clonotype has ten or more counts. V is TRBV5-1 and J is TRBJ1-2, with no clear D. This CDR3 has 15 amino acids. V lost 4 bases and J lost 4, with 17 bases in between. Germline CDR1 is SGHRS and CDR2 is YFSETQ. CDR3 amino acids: CASSRLEGGRYGYTF. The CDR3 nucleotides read TGCGCCAGCAGCCGACTGGAGGGAGGTCGCTATGGCTACACCTTC.

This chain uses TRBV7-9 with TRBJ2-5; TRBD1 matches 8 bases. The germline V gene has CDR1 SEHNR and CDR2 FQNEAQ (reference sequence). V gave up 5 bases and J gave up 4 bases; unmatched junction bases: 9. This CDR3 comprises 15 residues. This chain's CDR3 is CASSIRQGPTETQYF. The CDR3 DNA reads TGTGCCAGCAGCATAAGACAGGGGCCAACAGAGACCCAGTACTTC.

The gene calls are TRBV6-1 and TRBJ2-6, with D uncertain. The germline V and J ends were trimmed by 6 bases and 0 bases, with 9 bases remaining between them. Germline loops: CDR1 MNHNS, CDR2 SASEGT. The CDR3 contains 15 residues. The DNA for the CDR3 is TGTGCCAGCAGAGAAAGCCGCTCTGGGGCCAACGTCCTGACTTTC. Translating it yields CASRESRSGANVLTF.

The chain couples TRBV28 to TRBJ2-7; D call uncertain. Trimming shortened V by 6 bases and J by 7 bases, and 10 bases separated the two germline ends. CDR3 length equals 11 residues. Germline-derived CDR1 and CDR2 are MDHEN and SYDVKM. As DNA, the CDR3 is TGTGCCAGCAGCCACTCGAGGGAGCAGTACTTC. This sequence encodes CASSHSREQYF.

CDR3 sequence reads: CASSPQGIGTEAFF. CDR3 sequence (DNA): TGTGCCAGCAGCCCACAGGGGATCGGCACTGAAGCTTTCTTT. This rearrangement joins TRBV6-2 or TRBV6-3 to TRBJ1-1; TRBD1 matches 7 bases. This CDR3 has 14 residues. CDR1 MNHEY and CDR2 SVGEGT come from the germline V gene. J lost 4 bases, V lost 6 bases, and 8 bases had no gene match.